The 10 T cell receptor beta chains given below trace back to one sample, sequenced in a study of blood T cells in healthy people across ages. A second PCR of roughly 7 to 11 cycles used a sample-barcoded 5' primer and a J-beta primer mix. Using its own MiXCR run on the 5' RACE reads, TCRdb lists one record per CDR3 protein. Of approximately 1.5 million distinct CDR3 sequences in the sample, roughly 32% are singletons; the top ten hold around 10%. The sequencing sample was made of blood. The receptors derive from a woman in her thirties in good health.

The chain combines TRBV20-1 with TRBJ2-1; TRBD2 matches 13 bases. V was pared by 1 base and J by 2 bases, with 11 bases of the junction left unmatched. Germline CDR1 and CDR2: DFQATT and SNEGSKA (reference sequence). The CDR3 consists of 19 residues. In DNA form, the CDR3 reads TGCAGTGCTAGAGTCTCGACTAGCGGGAGGACCTCTGCCTACAATGAGCAGTTCTTC. Its protein is CSARVSTSGRTSAYNEQFF.

The rearrangement uses TRBV15 and TRBJ2-4; D gene unclear. CDR1 and CDR2 from the germline V gene are LNHNV and YYDKDF (reference sequence). The V and J ends lost 0 bases and 5 bases respectively, with 8 bases between them. This CDR3 contains 14 residues. The CDR3 DNA reads TGTGCCACCAGCAGAGATTTTGGGGAAAACATTCAGTACTTC. This encodes CATSRDFGENIQYF.

This clonotype was recorded many times. The chain recombines TRBV7-9 with TRBJ2-5; D remains unclear. The V gene's germline CDR1 is SEHNR and CDR2 FQNEAQ (reference sequence). V lost 3 bases and J 5 bases, leaving 10 bases between the germline ends. The CDR3 is made up of 13 amino acids. The CDR3 coding sequence is TGTGCCAGCAGCTTCTCACAAGGGGAGACCCAGTACTTC. It is translated as CASSFSQGETQYF.

There are a few counts of this clonotype. This rearrangement joins TRBV4-1 to TRBJ1-4; TRBD1 matches 7 bases. This CDR3 region has 16 residues. Trimming removed 4 bases from V and 7 bases from J; junction bases left unmatched: 12. CDR1 MGHRA and CDR2 YSYEKL come from the germline V gene. CDR3 coding DNA: TGCGCCAGCAGCCCCCTCGGAGGGGGCTTAAGTGAAAAACTGTTTTTT. Translating gives CASSPLGGGLSEKLFF.

The gene calls are TRBV11-1 and TRBJ2-1; no definite D call. This CDR3 has 15 amino acids. V was clipped by 5 bases and J by 1 base, with 12 bases between them. The germline CDR1 and CDR2 sequences are SGHAT and FQDESV (reference sequence). The CDR3 loop reads CASSAFAKSYNEQFF. The CDR3 nucleotides are TGTGCCAGCAGCGCCTTTGCCAAATCCTACAATGAGCAGTTCTTC. The whole variable domain, filled in from reference TRBV11-1 and TRBJ2-1, reads EAEVAQSPRYKITEKSQAVAFWCDPISGHATLYWYRQILGQGPELLVQFQDESVVDDSQLPKDRFSAERLKGVDSTLKIQPAELGDSAMYLCASSAFAKSYNEQFFGPGTRLTVL.

As regards this clonotype: This could be a read error, since a much larger clone is one nucleotide away. This chain joins TRBV4-1 and TRBJ2-5, with D tentatively TRBD1 (6 bases). V lost 0 bases, J lost 11 bases, and 19 bases lay in between. CDR3 length: 15 residues. Germline CDR1 MGHRA, CDR2 YSYEKL. CDR3 region: CASSQEGAGVNEQYF. DNA for the CDR3: TGCGCCAGCAGCCAAGAAGGGGCAGGGGTCAATGAGCAGTACTTC.

The chain carries TRBV10-1 and TRBJ2-1, with D perhaps assigned TRBD1 or TRBD2 (5 bases each). Germline lookup yields CDR1 WNHNN and CDR2 SYGVQD (reference sequence). Trimming took 9 bases from V and 9 from J, leaving 27 bases between them. The CDR3 loop spans 16 amino acids. CDR3 region: CASPRKRGSPHSEQFF. In DNA, the CDR3 is TGCGCCAGTCCTCGAAAGAGGGGATCGCCCCACAGTGAGCAGTTCTTC.

This chain uses TRBV15 with TRBJ2-1, with 9 nucleotides matching TRBD1. The CDR3 covers 16 residues. J gave up 1 base and V 4 bases, and 5 bases lay outside the gene matches. The germline V gene has CDR1 LNHNV and CDR2 YYDKDF (reference sequence). CDR3 in amino acids: CATSNRQGVSYNEQFF. CDR3 sequence (DNA): TGTGCCACCAGCAATAGACAGGGGGTGTCCTACAATGAGCAGTTCTTC. The full variable domain, its missing parts supplied by reference TRBV15 and TRBJ2-1, is DAMVIQNPRYQVTQFGKPVTLSCSQTLNHNVMYWYQQKSSQAPKLLFHYYDKDFNNEADTPDNFQSRRPNTSFCFLDIRSPGLGDTAMYLCATSNRQGVSYNEQFFGPGTRLTVL.

This sequence joins TRBV7-8 and TRBJ1-1; 7 bases are shared with TRBD1. This CDR3 is built from 16 residues. The germline CDR1 and CDR2 sequences are SGHVS and FQNEAQ. The ends lost 5 bases at V and 0 bases at J; junction bases unmatched: 9. The CDR3 DNA sequence: TGTGCCAGCAGCCCCACAGGGGTATTGGTGAACACTGAAGCTTTCTTT. As protein: CASSPTGVLVNTEAFF.

The CDR3 nucleotides are TGTGCCTGGAGCTCCCATATGCTATACGGCGGGACAGGGGAAAGAGCTTTCTTT. This gives the protein CAWSSHMLYGGTGERAFF. The chain employs TRBV30 and TRBJ1-1; 10 bases are a match to TRBD1. With V trimmed by 3 bases and J by 10 bases, 23 bases remained unmatched. The CDR3 consists of 18 residues. CDR1 and CDR2 from the germline V gene are GTSNPN and SVGIG (reference sequence).